One and the same sample provided the 20 T cell receptor beta chains below, sequenced in a study of blood T cell repertoires in COVID-19. Clones were sequenced by immunoSEQ multiplex PCR, and TCRdb holds only the in-frame ones, with some missing. This table holds 350,000 to 450,000 clones, about 88% found once. Sequenced input: PBMCs or T cells enriched from blood (not recorded which). The receptor source for this set is a young woman who had been exposed to COVID-19.

J is TRBJ2-7 and V is TRBV10-3; the match to TRBD1 covers 11 bases. CDR1 is ENHRY and CDR2 is SYGVKD in the germline V gene. CDR3 size: 15 residues. Trimming removed 1 base from V and 2 bases from J; junction bases left unmatched: 1. The CDR3 reads CAISELDRGPYEQYF. The CDR3 DNA is TGTGCCATCAGTGAGTTGGACAGGGGGCCCTACGAGCAGTACTTC.

The CDR3 coding sequence is TGTGCCAGCCTTAACCGGGAGTATGGCTACACCTTC. This encodes CASLNREYGYTF. The chain uses TRBV7-9 and TRBJ1-2; D is ambiguous. Germline V lookup: CDR1 SEHNR, CDR2 FQNEAQ (reference sequence). The CDR3 totals 12 residues. The ends were cut back, 8 bases at V and 5 bases at J, with 12 bases in the middle.

The chain links TRBV7-8 to TRBJ1-2; 8 bases are a match to TRBD1. The length of the CDR3 is 16 residues. Germline lookup yields CDR1 SGHVS and CDR2 FQNEAQ. Trimming cost V 2 bases and J 9 bases; bases outside gene matches: 14. Here the CDR3 reads CASSLRCSDREDCYTF. Here the CDR3 DNA reads TGTGCCAGCAGCTTACGGTGCTCGGACAGGGAGGATTGCTACACCTTC. The full variable domain, rest sourced from reference TRBV7-8 and TRBJ1-2, is GAGVSQSPRYKVAKRGQDVALRCDPISGHVSLFWYQQALGQGPEFLTYFQNEAQLDKSGLPSDRFFAERPEGSVSTLKIQRTQQEDSAVYLCASSLRCSDREDCYTFGSGTRLTVV.

The chain is built from TRBV19 and TRBJ1-1; D is perhaps TRBD1 (6 bases). Germline CDR1 reads LNHDA; CDR2 reads SQIVND (reference sequence). V was trimmed by 4 bases and J by 6 bases, leaving 15 bases between them. The CDR3 is made up of 14 amino acids. The CDR3 DNA sequence: TGTGCCAGTAGTACTTTACAGGGAATCGCTGAAGCTTTCTTT. It encodes CASSTLQGIAEAFF.

V is TRBV19 and J is TRBJ2-7, with a possible D match to TRBD1 (6 bases). Trimming pared 6 bases from V and 3 bases from J, leaving 18 bases between. The CDR3 contains 15 residues. Per germline, CDR1 LNHDA and CDR2 SQIVND (reference sequence). CDR3 in amino acids: CASSLQGFGIYEQYF. The CDR3 DNA reads as TGTGCCAGTAGCTTACAGGGCTTCGGGATCTACGAGCAGTACTTC.

The rearrangement uses TRBV2 and TRBJ1-5; the match to TRBD1 covers 10 bases. Germline CDR1 reads SNHLY; CDR2 reads FYNNEI. Unmatched junction bases numbered 8, after V lost 6 bases and J lost 6 bases. CDR3 size: 15 residues. CDR3 protein: CASRDGTGVGQPQHF. CDR3 nucleotides: TGTGCCAGCAGGGATGGGACAGGGGTAGGTCAGCCCCAGCATTTT.

V usage is TRBV27 and J usage is TRBJ2-5; maybe TRBD2 (6 bases). The CDR3 is 15 residues long. Between the trimmed V and J ends, which lost 5 bases and 2 bases, there was a span of 15 bases. Germline CDR1 and CDR2: MNHEY and SMNVEV (reference sequence). CDR3 in amino acids: CASSAGRLKQETQYF. CDR3 in DNA: TGTGCCAGCAGTGCGGGACGGCTGAAGCAAGAGACCCAGTACTTC.

This clone was counted a single time. The chain combines TRBV5-1 with TRBJ2-1; 11 bases map to TRBD2. Germline CDR1 reads SGHRS; CDR2 reads YFSETQ. The CDR3 is 17 amino acids. V lost 2 bases and J lost 6; bases outside the gene matches: 10. CDR3 nucleotide sequence: TGCGCCAGCAGCTTAATTCGTAGCGGGAGGGCAGGCAATGAGCAGTTCTTC. This gives the protein CASSLIRSGRAGNEQFF.

The chain links TRBV11-1 to TRBJ2-1; TRBD2 aligns across 7 bases. The trim removed 5 bases at V and 9 bases at J, leaving 7 bases unmatched. The germline V gene has CDR1 SGHAT and CDR2 FQDESV (reference sequence). The CDR3 runs to 13 residues. For the CDR3, the DNA is TGTGCCAGCAGCCCTGGACTAGTTGGTGAGCAGTTCTTC. Residues: CASSPGLVGEQFF.

This chain uses TRBV19 with TRBJ1-1; D perhaps matches TRBD1 (6 bases). CDR1 and CDR2 (germline): LNHDA, SQIVND (reference sequence). The CDR3 has 14 amino acids. V gave up 3 bases and J gave up 4 bases, with 12 bases separating them. The DNA of the CDR3 is TGTGCCAGTAGTATCCAGGGGTCGAGCACTGAAGCTTTCTTT. Amino acid sequence: CASSIQGSSTEAFF. Looking up the rest from reference TRBV19 and TRBJ1-1 gives the full variable domain: DGGITQSPKYLFRKEGQNVTLSCEQNLNHDAMYWYRQDPGQGLRLIYYSQIVNDFQKGDIAEGYSVSREKKESFPLTVTSAQKNPTAFYLCASSIQGSSTEAFFGQGTRLTVV.

This chain links TRBV27 with TRBJ1-1, with D perhaps matching TRBD1 (6 bases). The CDR3 length is 13 residues. Trimming removed 5 bases from V and 1 base from J, with 8 bases in between. Looked up from germline, CDR1 is MNHEY and CDR2 is SMNVEV (reference sequence). The CDR3 sequence is CASSMTGNTEAFF. The CDR3 DNA is TGTGCCAGCAGTATGACAGGGAACACTGAAGCTTTCTTT.

The CDR3 nucleotides are TGTGCCAGCAGCGTGGTAGGGCGGGGGGTCACTGAAGCTTTCTTT. This codes for CASSVVGRGVTEAFF. The rearrangement uses TRBV7-2 and TRBJ1-1; D perhaps matches TRBD1 (5 bases). The CDR3 is made up of 15 amino acids. Germline lookup yields CDR1 SGHTA and CDR2 FQGNSA. V was trimmed by 5 bases and J by 4 bases, leaving 17 bases between them.

V gene TRBV5-6 combines with J gene TRBJ2-3; 8 bases map to TRBD1. The length of the CDR3 is 15 residues. Per germline, CDR1 SGHDT and CDR2 YYEEEE. V lost 1 base and J lost 3; bases outside the gene matches: 4. In DNA, the CDR3 is TGTGCCAGCAGCTTGCCCGGACAGGGTACAGATACGCAGTATTTT. It yields the protein CASSLPGQGTDTQYF.

The sample holds one count of this clone. The rearrangement links TRBV27 to TRBJ2-7; D gene unclear. Trimming cost V 6 bases and J 0 bases, with 15 bases left between them. The length of the CDR3 is 15 residues. CDR1 and CDR2 (germline): MNHEY, SMNVEV (reference sequence). The CDR3 DNA reads as TGTGCCAGCAGCCCTAGGAGTGTGAGCTCCTACGAGCAGTACTTC. Amino acid sequence: CASSPRSVSSYEQYF.

The V and J genes are TRBV10-2 and TRBJ2-7, with D perhaps matching TRBD1 (5 bases). The CDR3 spans 12 residues. V lost 8 bases to trimming and J lost 9 bases, with 17 bases between them. The germline V gene has CDR1 WSHSY and CDR2 SAAADI. CDR3 region: CASSDMGLRQYF. The CDR3 DNA is TGCGCCAGCTCGGACATGGGGCTACGGCAGTACTTC.

The V call is TRBV10-3, the J call TRBJ1-2; the match to TRBD1 covers 12 bases. The CDR3 has 13 residues. Germline CDR1 reads ENHRY; CDR2 reads SYGVKD. The V gene end was trimmed by 6 bases and the J gene end by 9 bases; junction bases not matched to a gene: 5. CDR3 sequence (DNA): TGTGCCATCAGATCGGGACAGGGGGCAAGCTACACCTTC. Translation: CAIRSGQGASYTF.

The gene calls are TRBV29-1 and TRBJ2-1; D is ambiguous. The germline CDR1 and CDR2 sequences are SQVTM and ANQGSEA. Trimming pared 4 bases from V and 2 bases from J, leaving 9 bases between. The CDR3 contains 13 residues. The CDR3 loop reads CSVATQAYNEQFF. The CDR3 DNA sequence: TGCAGCGTTGCAACCCAGGCCTACAATGAGCAGTTCTTC.

This chain links TRBV7-6 with TRBJ2-2, with 8 bases that match TRBD1. The CDR3 contains 14 residues. Germline trimming cut 7 bases from V and 4 bases from J; bases unmatched to any gene: 5. The germline V gene has CDR1 SGHVS and CDR2 FNYEAQ. CDR3 protein: CASTGQGATGELFF. CDR3 DNA sequence: TGTGCCAGCACAGGACAGGGAGCCACCGGGGAGCTGTTTTTT.

This chain connects TRBV6-5 to TRBJ1-1; tentatively, D is TRBD1 (5 bases). The CDR3 covers 13 residues. V was pared by 2 bases and J by 7 bases, with 11 bases between. In germline, CDR1 is MNHEY, CDR2 SVGAGI. The CDR3 DNA sequence: TGTGCCAGCAGTTACCCGGAGGGGATTGAAGCTTTCTTT. It specifies CASSYPEGIEAFF.

This clone was counted ten times or more. This chain's CDR3 is CASSSRQGATNEKLFF. The CDR3 bases are TGTGCCAGCTCATCGAGACAGGGTGCAACTAATGAAAAACTGTTTTTT. This chain joins TRBV18 and TRBJ1-4; 7 nucleotides align to TRBD1. CDR1 is KGHSH and CDR2 is LQKENI in the germline V gene. V lost 5 bases to trimming and J lost 0 bases; unmatched junction nucleotides: 6. This CDR3 has 16 residues.